This TCR beta chain was recorded in a study of siplizumab effects on memory and regulatory T cells (dated by TCRdb to the late 2010s). The study in broad terms: The effect of the anti-CD2 antibody siplizumab on alloreactive T-cell subsets was examined in allogeneic mixed lymphocyte reactions constructed from human PBMCs. Overall study outcomes, separate from this receptor: Of the alloreactive CD4+ clones that could be mapped, the Treg-derived share averaged roughly 69% with siplizumab compared with 25% to 30% in control reactions. Unstimulated naive T cells appeared to be more diverse than memory T cells, and naive cells seemed to make a substantial contribution to the alloresponse. The cumulative frequency of alloreactive sequences that could be traced back to unstimulated CD4+ memory T cells was significantly reduced by siplizumab. Because sequences at frequencies below about 10^-5 were poorly captured, only a minor fraction of alloreactive clones could be mapped back to unstimulated subsets. A naive or memory phenotype could not be assigned to roughly 80-97% of proliferating CD4+ or CD8+ clones. No functional confirmation was obtained for the suppressive function of proliferating Tregs from siplizumab cultures.

Libraries were constructed by the immunoSEQ multiplex PCR assay. The deep sequencing platform assayed approximately 100,000 TCR templates per sample. Genomic DNA extracted from sorted T cells was the material used for TCRbeta CDR3 sequencing. From the authors' description of their analysis: Clonal analysis of TCRbeta CDR3 data was done in the R programming language. Alloreactive CD4+ and CD8+ clones were identified by comparing unstimulated samples to CFSE-low samples taken after the reaction. Regulatory or non-regulatory origin of alloreactive CD4+ clones was assigned by matching sequences to the sorted unstimulated Treg and non-Treg repertoires. TCRdb's version of the immuneACCESS table is confined to in-frame rearrangements and falls short of the full clone set. An unresolved V gene accounts for under half of the shortfall where checked; the remainder is of unknown origin. From that table come the V and J calls and clone size; the DNA was used to work out D and trimming. This sample gives around 100,000 clones in total; 94% of them show up just once. Roughly 0.29% of the sample is taken by the ten largest.

V loses 6 bases of germline sequence and J loses 5 bases, and the interval between the two ends is 16 bases. From cysteine to phenylalanine, the CDR3 is 14 amino acids long. Only CDR3 DNA is held: 42 bases, read in frame from base 1. CDR1 and CDR2 were assigned from the germline V gene as SGHTA and FQGTGA. Details on this clone: Its antigen is still unknown. Base qualities are not provided; no much larger clone lies one nucleotide away.

Sorted unstimulated T cells and proliferating T cells recovered from mixed lymphocyte reactions were subjected to TCRbeta CDR3 sequencing. Fresh whole blood from roughly ten HLA-typed healthy donors served as the source for isolating PBMCs. To map where alloreactive clones came from, unstimulated CD4+ non-regulatory T cells were FACS-sorted. Sequencing was done on a sample of non-Treg CD4+ T cells sorted from blood. The intended sense of this specimen's cell subset or site label: FACS-sorted unstimulated CD4+ non-regulatory T cells. The chain uses TRBV7-3 and TRBJ1-1; no D gene call is confident. This receptor was taken from a human donor in good health. The sequenced DNA is TGTGCCAGCAGGCCCGGCCCCTCTCATACTGAAGCTTTCTTT. Protein translation: CASRPGPSHTEAFF.